This TCR beta chain stems from a study of PD-1 blockade in mismatch repair-deficient tumors. Study at large: Enrolled 2013-2016, patients had progressing, pretreated mismatch repair-deficient cancers of approximately 13 types. Overall study findings and caveats: After pembrolizumab, tumor-resident clones rose rapidly, then generally contracted before radiologic responses.

Points on this clone: The antigen is undetermined.

The CDR3 consists of 14 residues. V dropped 6 bases and J dropped 5 bases, with 14 bases sitting between them. Germline V gives CDR1 WSHSY, CDR2 SAAADI. PCR or immunohistochemistry showed mismatch repair deficiency in every enrolled patient. TCR sequencing covered three patients who responded to pembrolizumab. Here immunoSEQ multiplex PCR was the method, and the copy in TCRdb shows in-frame clones only, minus some. The sample has 35,000 to 40,000 clones, around 79% seen once. This material consisted of peripheral blood, taken 4 weeks after starting pembrolizumab. This clonotype originated in an adult with mismatch repair-deficient cancer. The rearrangement links TRBV10-2 to TRBJ2-1, with a weak D call TRBD2 (6 bases). The CDR3 DNA is TGCGCCAGCAGATGGACTAAAGCACACAATGAGCAGTTCTTC. It yields the protein CASRWTKAHNEQFF.